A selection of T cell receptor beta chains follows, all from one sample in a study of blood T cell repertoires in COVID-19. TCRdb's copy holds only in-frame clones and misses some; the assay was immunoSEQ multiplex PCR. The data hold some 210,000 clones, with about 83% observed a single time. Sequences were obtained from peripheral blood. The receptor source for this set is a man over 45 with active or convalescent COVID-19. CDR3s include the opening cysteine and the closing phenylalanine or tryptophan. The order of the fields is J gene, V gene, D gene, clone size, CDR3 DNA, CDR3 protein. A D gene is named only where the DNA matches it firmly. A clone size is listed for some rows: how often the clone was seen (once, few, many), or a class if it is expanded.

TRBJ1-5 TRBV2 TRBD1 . TGTGCCAGCAGTGATTTAAGGGGGCAGGGTAGCAATCAGCCCCAGCATTTT CASSDLRGQGSNQPQHF
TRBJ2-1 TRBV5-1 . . TGCGCCAGCAGCTTGGACGCCAAGGGGAGGGAGCAGTTCTTC CASSLDAKGREQFF
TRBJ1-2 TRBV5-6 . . TGTGCCAGCAGCTTTTCGGGAGTTGGGGGCTACACCTTC CASSFSGVGGYTF
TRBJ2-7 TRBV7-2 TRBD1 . TGTGCCAGCAGCCCAGACAGGGGTGGCTACGAGCAGTACTTC CASSPDRGGYEQYF
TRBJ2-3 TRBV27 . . TGTGCCAGCAGTTTATCAGTTAGCGGACGCACAGATACGCAGTATTTT CASSLSVSGRTDTQYF
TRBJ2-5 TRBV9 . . TGTGCCAGCAGCTTCACGGGGGAAGGGGAGACCCAGTACTTC CASSFTGEGETQYF
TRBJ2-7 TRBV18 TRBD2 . TGTGCCAGCTCACTCGGGGGGGACTACGAGCAGTACTTC CASSLGGDYEQYF
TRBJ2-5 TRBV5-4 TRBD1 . TGTGCCAGCAGCCCTGGATGGGACAGGGGAGATTCGGAGACCCAGTACTTC CASSPGWDRGDSETQYF
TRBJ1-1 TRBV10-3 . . TGTGCCATCAGTGAATCCGGAAGTGGGAGTGATGAAGCTTTCTTT CAISESGSGSDEAFF
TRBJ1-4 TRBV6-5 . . TGTGCCAGCAACGCCGGGGGGGATAATGAAAAACTGTTTTTT CASNAGGDNEKLFF
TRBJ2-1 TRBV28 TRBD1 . TGTGCCAGCAGTCTCGGGACAGCCCGCTACAATGAGCAGTTCTTC CASSLGTARYNEQFF
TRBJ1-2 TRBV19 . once TGTGCCAGTAGTTTGGAGGGAGCTACTAACTATGGCTACACCTTC CASSLEGATNYGYTF
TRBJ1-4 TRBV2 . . TGTGCCAGCAGGCGAGACAGGCAGACTACAACTAATGAAAAACTGTTTTTT CASRRDRQTTTNEKLFF
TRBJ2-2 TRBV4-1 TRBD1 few TGCGCCAGCAGCCAACCGGGACAGGGGGCGAAGGGCGGGGAGCTGTTTTTT CASSQPGQGAKGGELFF
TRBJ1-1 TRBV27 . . TGTGCCAGCAGTTTACAGGGGTTCACTGAAGCTTTCTTT CASSLQGFTEAFF
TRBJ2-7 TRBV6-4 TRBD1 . TGTGCCAGCAGCCAGGGACAGGGACAAGCCTACGAGCAGTACTTC CASSQGQGQAYEQYF
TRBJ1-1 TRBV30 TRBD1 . TGTGCCTGGAGCTGGACAGGGCGGACGAACACTGAAGCTTTCTTT CAWSWTGRTNTEAFF
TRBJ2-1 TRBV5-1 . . TGCGCCAGCAGCTGGGACTGGCGGGACTCCTACAATGAGCAGTTCTTC CASSWDWRDSYNEQFF
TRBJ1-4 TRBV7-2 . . TGTGCCAGCAGCATGAATGGGGGGATACTGTTTTTT CASSMNGGILFF
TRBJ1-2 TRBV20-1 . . TGCAGTGCTAGGGAGGACTATGGCTACACCTTC CSAREDYGYTF
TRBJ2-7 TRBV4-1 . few TGCGCCAGCAGCCAAGATCCGTCGGATAGGGGCTACGAGCAGTACTTC CASSQDPSDRGYEQYF
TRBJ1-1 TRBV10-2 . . TGCGCCAGCAGAGGACAGAACACTGAAGCTTTCTTT CASRGQNTEAFF
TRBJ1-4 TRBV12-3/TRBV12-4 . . TGTGCCAGCAGCAGGACTTCTGAAAAACTGTTTTTT CASSRTSEKLFF
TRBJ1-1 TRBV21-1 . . TGTGCCAGCAGCAAAGGGGGGAGGGGCACTGAAGCTTTCTTT CASSKGGRGTEAFF
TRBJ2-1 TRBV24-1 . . TGTGCCACCAGTGATCCCAGGGGCGGAGACAATGAGCAGTTCTTC CATSDPRGGDNEQFF
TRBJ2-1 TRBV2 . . TGTGCCAGCAGTGTTCAGGATTACAATGAGCAGTTCTTC CASSVQDYNEQFF
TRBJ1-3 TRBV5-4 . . TGTGCCAGCAGCTTGGGAGGGAGGGGCCCTGGAAACACCATATATTTT CASSLGGRGPGNTIYF
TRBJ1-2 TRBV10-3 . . TGTGCCATCAGTGAGTCAACACCCCATTATGGCTACACCTTC CAISESTPHYGYTF
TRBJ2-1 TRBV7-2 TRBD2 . TGTGCCAGCAGCTTATGGACTAGCGGGGGGGTATTCAATGAGCAGTTCTTC CASSLWTSGGVFNEQFF
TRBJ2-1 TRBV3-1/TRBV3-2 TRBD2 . TGTGCCAGCAGCCAAGTAGCGGGTCGGACCTACAATGAGCAGTTCTTC CASSQVAGRTYNEQFF
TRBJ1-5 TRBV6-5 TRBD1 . TGTGCCAGCGCCCTATGGACAGGTTCTCAGCCCCAGCATTTT CASALWTGSQPQHF
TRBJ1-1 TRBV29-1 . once TGCAGCGCCTCTCGGGGGGTCACTGAAGCTTTCTTT CSASRGVTEAFF
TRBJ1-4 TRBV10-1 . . TGCGCCAGCAGTGAGGGACAGCTCCTGGGTAATGAAAAACTGTTTTTT CASSEGQLLGNEKLFF
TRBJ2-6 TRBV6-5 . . TGTGCCAGCACCAAGGCCAACGTCCTGACTTTC CASTKANVLTF
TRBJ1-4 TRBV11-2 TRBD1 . TGTGCCAGCAGCTTCCTACGTGGGGACAGGCATGAAAAACTGTTTTTT CASSFLRGDRHEKLFF
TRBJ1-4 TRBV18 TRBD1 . TGTGCCAGCTCGCCTTGGGACAGAGCAACTAATGAAAAACTGTTTTTT CASSPWDRATNEKLFF
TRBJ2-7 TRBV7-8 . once TGTGCCAGCAGCTCTCGACACCAAGTCGAGCAGTACTTC CASSSRHQVEQYF
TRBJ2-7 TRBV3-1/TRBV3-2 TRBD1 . TGTGCCAGCAGCCCGACAGGGGGGAACGAGCAGTACTTC CASSPTGGNEQYF
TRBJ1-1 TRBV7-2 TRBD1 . TGTGCCAGCAGCCGGGGGACAGGGAATGAAGCTTTCTTT CASSRGTGNEAFF
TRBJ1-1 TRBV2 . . TGTGCCAGCAGTGAGGGCGAGACTGAAGCTTTCTTT CASSEGETEAFF
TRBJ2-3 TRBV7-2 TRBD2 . TGTGCCAGCAGCTTTACTAGCGGGGGTCCCCAGTATTTT CASSFTSGGPQYF
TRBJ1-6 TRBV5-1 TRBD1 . TGCGCCAGCAGCTGGGGACAGGGCTGGAATAATTCACCCCTCCACTTT CASSWGQGWNNSPLHF
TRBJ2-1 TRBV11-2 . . TGTGCCAGCAGCTTGAGGTACAATGAGCAGTTCTTC CASSLRYNEQFF
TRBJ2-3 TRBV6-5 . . TGTGCCAACCTCCCGGGGACAGATACGCAGTATTTT CANLPGTDTQYF
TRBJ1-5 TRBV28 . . TGTGCCAGCAGTTTGGTCAGGGCTCAGCCCCAGCATTTT CASSLVRAQPQHF
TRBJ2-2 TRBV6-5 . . TGTGCCACGATGAGGGGGGGAGCCGGGGAGCTGTTTTTT CATMRGGAGELFF
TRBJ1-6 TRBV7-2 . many TGTGCCAGCAGCTTAGGGGAGTTTAATTCACCCCTCCACTTT CASSLGEFNSPLHF
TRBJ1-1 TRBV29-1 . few TGCAGCGCTGAAAAGAGCATGAACACTGAAGCTTTCTTT CSAEKSMNTEAFF
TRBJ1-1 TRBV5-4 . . TGTGCCAGCAGCTTGGCCGGCGGATTAGAAGCTTTCTTT CASSLAGGLEAFF
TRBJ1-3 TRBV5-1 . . TGCGCCAGCAGCTTGGTAACTGGAAACACCATATATTTT CASSLVTGNTIYF
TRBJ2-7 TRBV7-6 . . TGTGCCAGCAGCTTAGGACTTTCCTACGAGCAGTACTTC CASSLGLSYEQYF
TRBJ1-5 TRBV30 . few TGTGCCTGGAGTCCAAAGGGGACGGGAGGTCAGCCCCAGCATTTT CAWSPKGTGGQPQHF
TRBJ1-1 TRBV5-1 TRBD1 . TGCGCCAGCAGCTCCGGGACAGGGGGTTCTAAGACTGAAGCTTTCTTT CASSSGTGGSKTEAFF
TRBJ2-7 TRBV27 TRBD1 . TGTGCCAGCAGTTTAACCCCGGGACAGGGCCACGAGCAGTACTTC CASSLTPGQGHEQYF
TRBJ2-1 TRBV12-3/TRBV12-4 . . TGTGCCAGCAGAGGCGGGTACAATGAGCAGTTCTTC CASRGGYNEQFF
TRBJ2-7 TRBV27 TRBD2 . TGTGCCAGCAGCCTTCAACTAGCGGGACCCTACGAGCAGTACTTC CASSLQLAGPYEQYF
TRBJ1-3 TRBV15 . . TGTGCCACCAGCAGAGACCACAGGGCAGGAAACACCATATATTTT CATSRDHRAGNTIYF